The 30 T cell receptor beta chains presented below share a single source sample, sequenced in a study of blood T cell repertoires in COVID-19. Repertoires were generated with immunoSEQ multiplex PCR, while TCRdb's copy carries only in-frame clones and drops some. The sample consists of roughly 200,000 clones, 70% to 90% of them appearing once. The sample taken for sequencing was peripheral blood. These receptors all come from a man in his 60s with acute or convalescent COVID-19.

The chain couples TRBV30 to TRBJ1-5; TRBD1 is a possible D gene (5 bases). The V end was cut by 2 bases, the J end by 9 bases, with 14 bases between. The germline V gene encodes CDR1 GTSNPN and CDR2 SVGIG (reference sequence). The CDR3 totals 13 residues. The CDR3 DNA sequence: TGTGCCTGGAGTATTATGCAGGGAGGGCCCCAGCATTTT. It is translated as CAWSIMQGGPQHF.

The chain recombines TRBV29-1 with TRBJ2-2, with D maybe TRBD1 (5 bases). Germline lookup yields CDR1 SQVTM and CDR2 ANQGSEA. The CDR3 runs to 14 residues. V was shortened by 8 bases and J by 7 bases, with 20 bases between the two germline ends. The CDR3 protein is CSLPDTGGDGELFF. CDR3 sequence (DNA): TGCAGCTTACCGGACACCGGTGGAGACGGGGAGCTGTTTTTT.

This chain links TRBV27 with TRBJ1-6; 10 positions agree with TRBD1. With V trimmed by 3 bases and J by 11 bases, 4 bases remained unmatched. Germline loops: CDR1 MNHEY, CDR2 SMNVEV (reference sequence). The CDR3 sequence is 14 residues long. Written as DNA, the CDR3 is TGTGCCAGCAGTTTCGGACAGGGGGGGACACCCCTCCACTTT. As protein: CASSFGQGGTPLHF.

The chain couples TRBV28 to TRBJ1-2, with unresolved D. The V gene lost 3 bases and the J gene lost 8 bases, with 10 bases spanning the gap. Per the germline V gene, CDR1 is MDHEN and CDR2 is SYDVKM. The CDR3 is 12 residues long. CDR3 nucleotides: TGTGCCAGCAGTTTGTCTTACAAGGGCTACACCTTC. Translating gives CASSLSYKGYTF.

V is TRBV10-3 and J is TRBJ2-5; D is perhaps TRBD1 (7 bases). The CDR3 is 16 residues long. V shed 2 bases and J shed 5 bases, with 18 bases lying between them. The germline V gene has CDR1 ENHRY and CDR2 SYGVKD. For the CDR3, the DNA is TGTGCCATCAGTGAGAATCGGAGGGGGCGATGGGAGACCCAGTACTTC. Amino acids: CAISENRRGRWETQYF.

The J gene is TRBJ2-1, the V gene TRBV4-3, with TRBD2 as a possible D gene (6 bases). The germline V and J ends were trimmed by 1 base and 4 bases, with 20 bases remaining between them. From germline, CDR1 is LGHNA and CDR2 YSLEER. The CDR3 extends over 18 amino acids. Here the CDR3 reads CASSQGVSASAVYNEQFF. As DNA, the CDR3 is TGCGCCAGCAGCCAAGGGGTCTCGGCTAGCGCGGTATACAATGAGCAGTTCTTC.

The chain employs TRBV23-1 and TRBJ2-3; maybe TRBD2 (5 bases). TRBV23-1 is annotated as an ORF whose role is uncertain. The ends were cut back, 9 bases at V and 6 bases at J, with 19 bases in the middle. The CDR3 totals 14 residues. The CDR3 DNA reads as TGCGCCAGATTTGCACCGGGAATCCCCGATACGCAGTATTTT. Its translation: CARFAPGIPDTQYF.

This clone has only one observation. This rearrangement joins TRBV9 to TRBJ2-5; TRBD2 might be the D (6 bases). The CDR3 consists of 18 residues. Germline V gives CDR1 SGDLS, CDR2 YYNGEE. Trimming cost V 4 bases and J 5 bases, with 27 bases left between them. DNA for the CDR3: TGTGCCAGCAGCTCCAATCGCCGGGACTCATCCCGGGCGGAGACCCAGTACTTC. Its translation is CASSSNRRDSSRAETQYF.

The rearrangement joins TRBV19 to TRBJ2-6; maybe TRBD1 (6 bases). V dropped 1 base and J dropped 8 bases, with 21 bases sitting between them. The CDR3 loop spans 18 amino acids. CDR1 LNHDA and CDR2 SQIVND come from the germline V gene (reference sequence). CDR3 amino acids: CASSIGGRGVGTTNVLTF. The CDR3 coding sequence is TGTGCCAGTAGTATAGGGGGCAGGGGAGTAGGGACGACCAACGTCCTGACTTTC.

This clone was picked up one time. The CDR3 DNA sequence: TGTGCCAGCAGAACCGGGACAGGGCATTACGAGCAGTACTTC. Encoded protein: CASRTGTGHYEQYF. This rearrangement joins TRBV27 to TRBJ2-7, with TRBD1 identical over 9 bases. V dropped 6 bases and J dropped 4; count of bases not matched to a gene: 7. CDR1 MNHEY and CDR2 SMNVEV come from the germline V gene (reference sequence). This CDR3 is built from 14 residues.

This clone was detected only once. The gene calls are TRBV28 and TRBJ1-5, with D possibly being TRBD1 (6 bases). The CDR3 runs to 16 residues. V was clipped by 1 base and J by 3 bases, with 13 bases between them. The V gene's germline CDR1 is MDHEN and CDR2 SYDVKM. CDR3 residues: CASSLSGRGNNQPQHF. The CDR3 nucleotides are TGTGCCAGCAGTTTATCGGGCAGGGGAAACAATCAGCCCCAGCATTTT.

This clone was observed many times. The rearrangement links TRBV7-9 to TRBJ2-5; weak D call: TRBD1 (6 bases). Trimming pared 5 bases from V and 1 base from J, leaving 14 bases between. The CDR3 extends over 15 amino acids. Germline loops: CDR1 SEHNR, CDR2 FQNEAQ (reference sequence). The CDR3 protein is CASSHTRQAQETQYF. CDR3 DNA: TGTGCCAGCAGCCACACACGACAGGCCCAAGAGACCCAGTACTTC.

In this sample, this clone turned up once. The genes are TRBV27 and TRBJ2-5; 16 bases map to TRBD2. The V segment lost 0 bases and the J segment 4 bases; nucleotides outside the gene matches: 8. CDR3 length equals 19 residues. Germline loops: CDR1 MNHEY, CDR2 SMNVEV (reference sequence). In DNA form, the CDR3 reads TGTGCCAGCAGTTTATCGGGGAAGGGACTAGCGGGAGGGCTAGAGACCCAGTACTTC. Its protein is CASSLSGKGLAGGLETQYF.

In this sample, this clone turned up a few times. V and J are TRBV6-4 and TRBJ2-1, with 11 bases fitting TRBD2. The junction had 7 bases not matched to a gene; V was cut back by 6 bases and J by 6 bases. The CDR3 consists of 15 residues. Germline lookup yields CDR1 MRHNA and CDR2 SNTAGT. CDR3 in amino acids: CASSLLAGEVNEQFF. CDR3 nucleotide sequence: TGTGCCAGCAGCCTACTAGCGGGAGAGGTCAATGAGCAGTTCTTC.

The CDR3 is CASSAFQGISTDTQYF. DNA of the CDR3: TGTGCCAGCAGCGCGTTCCAGGGTATAAGCACAGATACGCAGTATTTT. The gene calls are TRBV9 and TRBJ2-3, with D possibly TRBD1 on 5 matching bases. Germline loops: CDR1 SGDLS, CDR2 YYNGEE. V was pared by 3 bases and J by 0 bases, with 14 bases between. The CDR3 is 16 residues long.

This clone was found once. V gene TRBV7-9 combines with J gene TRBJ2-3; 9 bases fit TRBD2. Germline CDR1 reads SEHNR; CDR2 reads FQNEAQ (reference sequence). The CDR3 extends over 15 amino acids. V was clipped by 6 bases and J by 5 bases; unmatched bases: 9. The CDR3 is CASSPIAGAVDTQYF. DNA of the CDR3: TGTGCCAGCAGTCCAATAGCGGGAGCGGTAGATACGCAGTATTTT.

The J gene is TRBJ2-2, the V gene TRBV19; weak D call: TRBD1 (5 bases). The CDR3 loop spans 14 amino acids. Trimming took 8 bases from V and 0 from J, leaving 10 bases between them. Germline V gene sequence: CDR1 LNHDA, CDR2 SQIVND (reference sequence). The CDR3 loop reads CASYRQTNTGELFF. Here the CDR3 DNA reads TGTGCCAGTTATAGACAGACGAACACCGGGGAGCTGTTTTTT.

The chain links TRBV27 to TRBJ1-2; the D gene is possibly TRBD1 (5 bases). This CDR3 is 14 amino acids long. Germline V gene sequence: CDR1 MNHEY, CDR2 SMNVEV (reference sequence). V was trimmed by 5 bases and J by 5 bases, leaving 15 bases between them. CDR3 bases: TGTGCCAGCAGTCCCACCCCAGGGTTGTATGGCTACACCTTC. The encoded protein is CASSPTPGLYGYTF.

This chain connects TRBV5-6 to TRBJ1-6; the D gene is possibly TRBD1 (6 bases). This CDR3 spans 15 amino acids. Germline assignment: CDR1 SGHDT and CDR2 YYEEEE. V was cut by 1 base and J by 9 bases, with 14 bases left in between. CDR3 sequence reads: CASSLTATGPSPLHF. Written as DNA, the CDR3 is TGTGCCAGCAGCTTGACTGCGACAGGACCTTCACCCCTCCACTTT.

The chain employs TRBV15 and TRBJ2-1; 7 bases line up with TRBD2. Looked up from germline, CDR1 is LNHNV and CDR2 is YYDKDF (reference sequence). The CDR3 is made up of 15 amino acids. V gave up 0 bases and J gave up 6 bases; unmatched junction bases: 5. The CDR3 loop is CATSRDLRESNEQFF. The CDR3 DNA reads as TGTGCCACCAGCAGAGATTTGCGGGAGAGCAATGAGCAGTTCTTC.

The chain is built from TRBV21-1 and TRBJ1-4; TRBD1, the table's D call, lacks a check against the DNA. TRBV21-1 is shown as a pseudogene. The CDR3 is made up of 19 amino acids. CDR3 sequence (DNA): TGTGCCAGCAGCCACACTTCCGGGACAGGGAGTTTAACTAATGAAAAACTGTTTTTT. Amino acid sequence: CASSHTSGTGSLTNEKLFF.

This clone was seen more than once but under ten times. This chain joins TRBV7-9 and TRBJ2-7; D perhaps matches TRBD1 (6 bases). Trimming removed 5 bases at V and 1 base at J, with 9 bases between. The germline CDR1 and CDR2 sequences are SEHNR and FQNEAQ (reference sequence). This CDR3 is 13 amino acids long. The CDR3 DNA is TGTGCCAGCAGCCGACAGGTGTCCTACGAGCAGTACTTC. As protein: CASSRQVSYEQYF.

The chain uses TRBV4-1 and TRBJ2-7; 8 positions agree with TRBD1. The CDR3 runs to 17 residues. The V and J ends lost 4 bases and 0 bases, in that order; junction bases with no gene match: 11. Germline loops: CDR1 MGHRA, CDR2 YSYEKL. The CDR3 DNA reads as TGCGCCAGCAGCCTTCGAACCCCCGGGACAGGCTCCTACGAGCAGTACTTC. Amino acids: CASSLRTPGTGSYEQYF.

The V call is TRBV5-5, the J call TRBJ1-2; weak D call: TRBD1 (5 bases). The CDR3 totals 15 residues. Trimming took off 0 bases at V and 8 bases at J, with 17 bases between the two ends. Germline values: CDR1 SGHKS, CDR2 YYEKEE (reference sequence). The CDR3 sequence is CASSLEPGGIGGYTF. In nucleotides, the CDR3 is TGTGCCAGCAGCTTGGAGCCGGGGGGAATCGGAGGCTACACCTTC.

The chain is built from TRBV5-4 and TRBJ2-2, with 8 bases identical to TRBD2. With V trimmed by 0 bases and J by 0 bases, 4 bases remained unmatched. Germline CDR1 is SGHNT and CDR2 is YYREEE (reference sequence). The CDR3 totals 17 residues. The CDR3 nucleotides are TGTGCCAGCAGCTTGGGGATGACTAGCGCGAACACCGGGGAGCTGTTTTTT. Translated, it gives CASSLGMTSANTGELFF.

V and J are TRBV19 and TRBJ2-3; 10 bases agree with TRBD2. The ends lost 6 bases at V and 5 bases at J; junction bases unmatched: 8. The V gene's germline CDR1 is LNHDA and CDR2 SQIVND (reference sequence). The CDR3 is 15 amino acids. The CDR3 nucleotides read TGTGCCAGTAGGCTGAGCGGGAGGGAGGGAGATACGCAGTATTTT. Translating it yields CASRLSGREGDTQYF.

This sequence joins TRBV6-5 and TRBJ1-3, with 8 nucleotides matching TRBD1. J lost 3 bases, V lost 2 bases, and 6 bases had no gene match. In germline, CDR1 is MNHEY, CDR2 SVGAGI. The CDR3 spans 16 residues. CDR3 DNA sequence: TGTGCCAGCAGTTACCGAACAGGGGGGGATGGAAACACCATATATTTT. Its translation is CASSYRTGGDGNTIYF.

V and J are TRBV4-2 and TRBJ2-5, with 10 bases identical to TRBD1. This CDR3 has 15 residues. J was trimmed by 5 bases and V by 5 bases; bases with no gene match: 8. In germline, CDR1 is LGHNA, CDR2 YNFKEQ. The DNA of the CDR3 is TGTGCCAGCAGCTCTAGACAGGGGGCGGATGAGACCCAGTACTTC. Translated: CASSSRQGADETQYF.

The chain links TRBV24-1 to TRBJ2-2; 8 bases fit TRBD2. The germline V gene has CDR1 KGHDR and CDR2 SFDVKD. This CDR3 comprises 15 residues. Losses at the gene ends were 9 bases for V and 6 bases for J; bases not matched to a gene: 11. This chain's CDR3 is CATARGGNDAGELFF. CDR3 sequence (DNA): TGTGCCACCGCGCGCGGGGGGAATGATGCCGGGGAGCTGTTTTTT.

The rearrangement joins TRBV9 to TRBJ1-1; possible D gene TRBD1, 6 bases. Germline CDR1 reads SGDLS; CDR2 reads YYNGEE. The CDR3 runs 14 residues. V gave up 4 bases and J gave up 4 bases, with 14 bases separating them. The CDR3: CASSPVRQATEAFF. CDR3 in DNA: TGTGCCAGCAGCCCCGTCCGACAGGCCACTGAAGCTTTCTTT.